This T cell receptor (beta chain) was identified during a study of radiotherapy plus CTLA-4 blockade in lung cancer. Study-level findings and limits: Best predicting response, reportedly, were early blood T cell clone dynamics, with interferon-beta. The study found tumor-derived TCR clones expanded in blood after radiotherapy plus ipilimumab.

This CDR3 is built from 14 residues. Losses at the gene ends were 6 bases for V and 1 base for J; bases not matched to a gene: 3. Germline-derived CDR1 and CDR2 are SEHNR and FQNEAQ (reference sequence). With respect to this clone: Its matching antigen is unknown.

Sequencing was performed with immunoSEQ multiplex PCR; in TCRdb, only in-frame clones are kept and a portion is missing. This table has roughly 98,000 clones, 82% appearing once. Treatment of patients with chemo-refractory metastatic non-small-cell lung cancer consisted of focal radiation plus CTLA-4 blockade with ipilimumab. The clonotype was recovered from a human donor with non-small cell lung cancer who had a partial response to radiotherapy plus ipilimumab. The chain has TRBV7-9 and TRBJ2-7; 10 bases line up with TRBD1. The sample consisted of peripheral blood, taken from a patient treated with radiotherapy plus ipilimumab. CDR3 protein: CASSRTGGSYEQYF. CDR3 DNA sequence: TGTGCCAGCAGTCGGACAGGGGGGTCCTACGAGCAGTACTTC. Drawing the rest from reference TRBV7-9 and TRBJ2-7, the complete variable domain is DTGVSQNPRHKITKRGQNVTFRCDPISEHNRLYWYRQTLGQGPEFLTYFQNEAQLEKSRLLSDRFSAERPKGSFSTLEIQRTEQGDSAMYLCASSRTGGSYEQYFGPGTRLTVT.